The present TCR beta chain was sequenced within a study of CD8 T cells in ankylosing spondylitis. Study results and caveats: What appeared characteristic of ankylosing spondylitis blood was a TCR beta motif of eight highly homologous variants. Disease-linked clones were reportedly significantly enriched in matched ankylosing spondylitis synovial fluid. Some of the motif variants had earlier been found in reactive arthritis patients' fluid and blood.

As to this clonotype: Its antigen is currently unknown.

V lost 3 bases and J lost 5, with 13 bases in between. The CDR3 is made up of 14 amino acids. Germline-derived CDR1 and CDR2 are SNHLY and FYNNEI. Making use of molecular barcodes, quantitative 5'-RACE generated TCR beta libraries. TCRdb passed the 5' RACE reads through MiXCR, listing each CDR3 protein once. The sample shows around 280,000 distinct CDR3 sequences, 15% to 20% of them seen only once. What was sequenced was blood, either unsorted or a sorted T cell fraction (not recorded which). This TCR was sampled from a male donor with ankylosing spondylitis or in good health (not recorded which). The rearrangement links TRBV2 to TRBJ2-5, with TRBD2 as a possible D gene (5 bases). CDR3 in amino acids: CASSEGSPGETQYF. The CDR3 DNA reads TGTGCCAGCAGTGAGGGGAGTCCCGGGGAGACCCAGTACTTC.